This T cell receptor (beta chain) was sequenced during a study of T-cell reconstitution after alpha-beta-depleted transplantation in children. This clonotype was counted a few times. As it was prepared, the TCRbeta library received unique molecular identifiers. TCRdb passed the PCR reads through MiXCR, listing each CDR3 protein once. This table holds over 300,000 distinct CDR3 sequences, approximately 10% found once. Losses at the gene ends were 3 bases for V and 3 bases for J; bases not matched to a gene: 4. CDR1 is SGHTA, CDR2 FQGNSA, per germline. This CDR3 is built from 15 residues. The TCR was taken from a human donor who donated a stem cell graft to a child with acute lymphoblastic leukemia. This sample comprised PBMCs from the stem cell graft donor, obtained from the stem cell graft. The chain uses TRBV7-2 and TRBJ2-5; 10 bases are a match to TRBD2. CDR3 in amino acids: CASSFPTSGKETQYF. The DNA of the CDR3 is TGTGCCAGCAGCTTTCCAACTAGCGGGAAAGAGACCCAGTACTTC.